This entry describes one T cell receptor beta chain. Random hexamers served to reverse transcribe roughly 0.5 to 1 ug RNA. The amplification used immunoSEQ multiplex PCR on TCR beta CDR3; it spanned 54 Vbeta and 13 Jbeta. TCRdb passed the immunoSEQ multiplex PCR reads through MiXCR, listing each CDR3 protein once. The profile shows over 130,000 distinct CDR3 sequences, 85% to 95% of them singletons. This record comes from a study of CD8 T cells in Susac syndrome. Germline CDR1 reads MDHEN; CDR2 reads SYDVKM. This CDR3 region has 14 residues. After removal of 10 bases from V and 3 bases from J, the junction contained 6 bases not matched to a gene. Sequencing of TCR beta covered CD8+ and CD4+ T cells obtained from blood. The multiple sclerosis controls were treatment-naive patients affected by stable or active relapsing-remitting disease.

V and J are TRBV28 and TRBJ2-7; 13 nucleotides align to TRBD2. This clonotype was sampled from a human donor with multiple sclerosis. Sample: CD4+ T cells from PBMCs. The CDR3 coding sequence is TGTGCCACCCAAGGACTAGCGGGAGTCTACGAGCAGTACTTC. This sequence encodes CATQGLAGVYEQYF.